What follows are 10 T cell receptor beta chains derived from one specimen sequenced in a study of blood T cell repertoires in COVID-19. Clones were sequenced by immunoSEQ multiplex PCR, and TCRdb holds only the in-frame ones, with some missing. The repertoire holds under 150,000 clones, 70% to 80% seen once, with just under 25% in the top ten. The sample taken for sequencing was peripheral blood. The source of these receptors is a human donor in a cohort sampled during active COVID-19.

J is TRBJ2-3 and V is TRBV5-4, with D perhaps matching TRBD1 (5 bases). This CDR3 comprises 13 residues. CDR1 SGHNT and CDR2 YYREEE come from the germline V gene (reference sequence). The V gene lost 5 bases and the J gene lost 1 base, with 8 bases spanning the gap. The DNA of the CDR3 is TGTGCCAGCAGTCTGACAGGCACAGATACGCAGTATTTT. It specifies CASSLTGTDTQYF.

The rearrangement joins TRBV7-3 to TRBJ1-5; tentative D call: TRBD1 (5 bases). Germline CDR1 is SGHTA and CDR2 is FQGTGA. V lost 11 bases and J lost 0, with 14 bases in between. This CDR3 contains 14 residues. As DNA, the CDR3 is TGTGCCTCTAGTAGACAGAGTAGCAATCAGCCCCAGCATTTT. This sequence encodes CASSRQSSNQPQHF. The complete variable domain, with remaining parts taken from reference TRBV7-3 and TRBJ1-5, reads GAGVSQTPSNKVTEKGKYVELRCDPISGHTALYWYRQSLGQGPEFLIYFQGTGAADDSGLPNDRFFAVRPEGSVSTLKIQRTERGDSAVYLCASSRQSSNQPQHFGDGTRLSIL.

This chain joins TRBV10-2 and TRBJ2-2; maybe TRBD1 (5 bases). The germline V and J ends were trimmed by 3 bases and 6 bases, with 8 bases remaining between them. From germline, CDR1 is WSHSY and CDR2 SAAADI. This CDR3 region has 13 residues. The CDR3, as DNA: TGCGCCAGCAGTGATAGGGGATCCGGGGAGCTGTTTTTT. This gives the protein CASSDRGSGELFF.

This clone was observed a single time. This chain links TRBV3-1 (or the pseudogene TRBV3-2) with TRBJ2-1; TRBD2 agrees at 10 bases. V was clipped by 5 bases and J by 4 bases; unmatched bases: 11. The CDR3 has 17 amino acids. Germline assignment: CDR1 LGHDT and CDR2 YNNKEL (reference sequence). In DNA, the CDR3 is TGTGCCAGCAGCGGCCGGACTAGCGGTCCTGGGTACAATGAGCAGTTCTTC. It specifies CASSGRTSGPGYNEQFF.

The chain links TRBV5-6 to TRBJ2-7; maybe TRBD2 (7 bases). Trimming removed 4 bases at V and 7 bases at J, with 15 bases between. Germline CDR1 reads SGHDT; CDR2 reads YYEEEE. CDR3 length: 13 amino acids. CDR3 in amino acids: CASSLRAGAEQYF. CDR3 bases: TGTGCCAGCAGCCTGCGGGCGGGGGCAGAGCAGTACTTC. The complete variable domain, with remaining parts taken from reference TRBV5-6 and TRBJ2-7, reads DAGVTQSPTHLIKTRGQQVTLRCSPKSGHDTVSWYQQALGQGPQFIFQYYEEEERQRGNFPDRFSGHQFPNYSSELNVNALLLGDSALYLCASSLRAGAEQYFGPGTRLTVT.

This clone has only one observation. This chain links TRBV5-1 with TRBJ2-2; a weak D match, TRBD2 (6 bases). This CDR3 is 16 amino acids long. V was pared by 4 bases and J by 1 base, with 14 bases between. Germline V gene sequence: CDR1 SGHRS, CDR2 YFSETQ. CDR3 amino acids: CASSASGLLNTGELFF. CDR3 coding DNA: TGCGCCAGCAGCGCATCGGGACTGCTGAACACCGGGGAGCTGTTTTTT.

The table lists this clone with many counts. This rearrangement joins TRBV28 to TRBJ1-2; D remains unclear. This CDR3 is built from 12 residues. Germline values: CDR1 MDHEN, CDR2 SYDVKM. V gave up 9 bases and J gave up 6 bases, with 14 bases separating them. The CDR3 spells CASETFLDGYTF. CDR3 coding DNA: TGTGCCAGTGAGACTTTTTTGGATGGCTACACCTTC.

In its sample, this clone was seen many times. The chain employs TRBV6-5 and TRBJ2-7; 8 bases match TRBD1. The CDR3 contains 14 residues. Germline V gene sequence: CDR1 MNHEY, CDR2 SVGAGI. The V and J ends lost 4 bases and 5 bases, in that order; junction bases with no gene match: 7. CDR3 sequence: CASSLNRGWDEQYF. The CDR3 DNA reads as TGTGCCAGCAGTTTAAACAGGGGGTGGGACGAGCAGTACTTC.

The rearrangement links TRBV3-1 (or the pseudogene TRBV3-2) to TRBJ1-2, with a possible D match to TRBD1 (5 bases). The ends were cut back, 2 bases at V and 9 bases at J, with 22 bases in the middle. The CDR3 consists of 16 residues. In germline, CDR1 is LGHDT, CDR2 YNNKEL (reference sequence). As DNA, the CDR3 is TGTGCCAGCAGCCAACGACGCGGGGGGAGCCCATGGAGCTACACCTTC. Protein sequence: CASSQRRGGSPWSYTF.

The CDR3: CASSSGQGDTEAFF. The CDR3 nucleotides read TGTGCCAGCAGCTCCGGACAGGGGGACACTGAAGCTTTCTTT. V and J are TRBV7-9 and TRBJ1-1; 10 nucleotides match TRBD1. Trimming removed 4 bases from V and 3 bases from J; junction bases left unmatched: 2. Germline V lookup: CDR1 SEHNR, CDR2 FQNEAQ (reference sequence). The CDR3 is made up of 14 amino acids.